A selection of T cell receptor beta chains follows, all from one sample in a study of T cell responses to AZD1222 COVID-19 vaccine. Only in-frame clones appear in the TCRdb table, and some are missing; sequencing was by immunoSEQ multiplex PCR. The data show about 130,000 clones, 80% to 90% seen once. The sample was peripheral blood, taken on day 0 of MenACWY control vaccination. All receptors derive from an adult in good health. The CDR3 runs from the conserved cysteine through the conserved F or W. Fields, in order: V gene, J gene, clone size, D gene, CDR3 DNA, CDR3 protein. D genes are given only for firm matches. Part of the rows lack a size; the others show once, few, many or a class for expanded clones.

>TRBV6-6|TRBJ1-6|-|TRBD1
TGTGCCAGCAGTCGGACAGGGGGCGCGAATTCACCCCTCCACTTT
CASSRTGGANSPLHF
>TRBV27|TRBJ2-7|few|TRBD2
TGTGCCAGCAGTTTAACTAGCGGCTACGAGCAGTACTTC
CASSLTSGYEQYF
>TRBV7-6|TRBJ2-2|-|-
TGTGCCAGCAGCTTAGTGGGCGGCGGATCCACCGGGGAGCTGTTTTTT
CASSLVGGGSTGELFF
>TRBV7-2|TRBJ1-2|few|-
TGTGCCAGCAGTCCTACGACCGATGGCTACACCTTC
CASSPTTDGYTF
>TRBV5-1|TRBJ1-5|-|-
TGCGCCAGCAGCGAAGACATATATCAGCCCCAGCATTTT
CASSEDIYQPQHF
>TRBV7-2|TRBJ1-5|-|TRBD1
TGTGCCAGCAGCCCCGGACAGGGTTATAGCAATCAGCCCCAGCATTTT
CASSPGQGYSNQPQHF
>TRBV2|TRBJ1-4|-|TRBD1
TGTGCCAGCACGGGACAGGGGATTGTTGGTGAAAAACTGTTTTTT
CASTGQGIVGEKLFF
>TRBV24-1|TRBJ2-7|-|-
TGTGCCACCAGTGATCGTGACCCCACGGACGAGCAGTACTTC
CATSDRDPTDEQYF
>TRBV18|TRBJ1-3|-|-
TGTGCCAGCTCCCAGACAGTCTCTGGAAACACCATATATTTT
CASSQTVSGNTIYF
>TRBV5-8|TRBJ1-4|-|-
TGTGCCAGCAGCCGGTTTAACTCTTGGTCTAATGAAAAACTGTTTTTT
CASSRFNSWSNEKLFF
>TRBV6-5|TRBJ2-5|-|TRBD1
TGTGCCAGCAGTTTCGACAGGGGGCTTGGAGAGACCCAGTACTTC
CASSFDRGLGETQYF
>TRBV4-1|TRBJ2-2|-|-
TGCGCCAGCAGCCAAGGCCCTTTCACCGGGGAGCTGTTTTTT
CASSQGPFTGELFF
>TRBV7-6|TRBJ1-1|-|TRBD1
TGTGCCAGCACCCTATGCTGGACAGGGACGAACACTGAAGCTTTCTTT
CASTLCWTGTNTEAFF
>TRBV10-1|TRBJ2-3|-|TRBD2
TGCGCCAGCAGTGGTAGCGGGGGCCTAACAGATACGCAGTATTTT
CASSGSGGLTDTQYF
>TRBV5-1|TRBJ2-1|-|TRBD2
TGCGCCAGCAGCTCGACTAGCGGGGTCTACAATGAGCAGTTCTTC
CASSSTSGVYNEQFF
>TRBV11-2|TRBJ2-7|-|-
TGTGCCAGCAGCATAGATTGGGGGTCTCTCTACGAGCAGTACTTC
CASSIDWGSLYEQYF
>TRBV15|TRBJ1-6|-|-
TGTGCCACCAGCCCGGGAACAGCCTCAGTTTCACCCCTCCACTTT
CATSPGTASVSPLHF
>TRBV30|TRBJ2-7|once|-
TGTGCCTGGAATCAGGACAGATCCTACGAGCAGTACTTC
CAWNQDRSYEQYF
>TRBV7-9|TRBJ2-1|-|TRBD2
TGTGCCAGCGGGAGGGCGAATGAGCAGTTCTTC
CASGRANEQFF
>TRBV30|TRBJ2-1|few|-
TGTGCCTGGAGCCTGGGTCCTCTCAATGAGCAGTTCTTC
CAWSLGPLNEQFF
>TRBV2|TRBJ1-3|-|-
TGTGCCAGCAGTGGAGGTTTCTCTGGAAACACCATATATTTT
CASSGGFSGNTIYF
>TRBV4-1|TRBJ2-7|-|TRBD2
TGCGCCAGCAGCCAAAAGATCTTAGCGGGAGCTTTCTACGAGCAGTACTTC
CASSQKILAGAFYEQYF
>TRBV15|TRBJ1-1|-|-
TGTGCCACCAGCGGGAGACAGGCGGTATCCACTGAAGCTTTCTTT
CATSGRQAVSTEAFF
>TRBV4-2|TRBJ1-1|few|-
TGTGCCAGCAGCCAAGCCACACAGGGAATTGCGAACACTGAAGCTTTCTTT
CASSQATQGIANTEAFF
>TRBV7-2|TRBJ1-2|-|TRBD1
TGTGCCAGCAGTCGCCGGACAGGGAGCAACTATGGCTACACCTTC
CASSRRTGSNYGYTF
>TRBV18|TRBJ1-6|-|TRBD1
TGTGCCAGCTCACCGACTAGACAGGGAAGTGGATCACCCCTCCACTTT
CASSPTRQGSGSPLHF
>TRBV7-9|TRBJ1-1|-|-
TGTGCCAGCAGCTCCCAAATCGGGAACACTGAAGCTTTCTTT
CASSSQIGNTEAFF
>TRBV3-1/TRBV3-2|TRBJ1-2|once|-
TGTGCCAGCAGCCCCGGGCCGCGGGGCCCCACCTTC
CASSPGPRGPTF
>TRBV5-5|TRBJ2-3|-|-
TGTGCCAGCAGCCTTACTACGCGGACGGGAGCCGGGTCAGATACGCAGTATTTT
CASSLTTRTGAGSDTQYF
>TRBV21-1|TRBJ2-3|-|-
TGTGCCAGCAGCAAAGGACAGGGGGGCACAGATACGCAGTATTTT
CASSKGQGGTDTQYF
>TRBV3-1/TRBV3-2|TRBJ1-2|-|TRBD1
TGTGCCACCTCGGACAGGGCCAACTATGGCTACACCTTC
CATSDRANYGYTF
>TRBV5-4|TRBJ2-7|-|TRBD2
TGTGCCAGCAGCTTGGTCGGGACTAGTATTTCCGAGCAGTACTTC
CASSLVGTSISEQYF
>TRBV15|TRBJ1-5|-|TRBD1
TGTGCCACCTCAACAGGGGGCAATCAGCCCCAGCATTTT
CATSTGGNQPQHF